This T cell receptor (beta chain) came from a study of T cells expressing NK-cell markers. TCRdb reanalyzed the 5' RACE reads and collapses them to one entry per CDR3 protein, without DNA. This table lists about 450,000 distinct CDR3 sequences. Germline V CDR1 and CDR2: SGHTA, FQGTGA. This CDR3 has 16 residues. The rearrangement uses TRBV7-3 and TRBJ2-1. This receptor was obtained from a woman aged 18-70 years in good health. The sequenced sample consisted of blood T cells: a sorted CD56 or NKG2C T cell subset, CD4+ or CD8+ T cells, or bulk PBMC T cells (not recorded which). The CDR3 loop is CASSLTDFRSYNEQFF. The whole variable domain, remainder taken from reference TRBV7-3 and TRBJ2-1, is GAGVSQTPSNKVTEKGKYVELRCDPISGHTALYWYRQSLGQGPEFLIYFQGTGAADDSGLPNDRFFAVRPEGSVSTLKIQRTERGDSAVYLCASSLTDFRSYNEQFFGPGTRLTVL.